This T cell receptor beta chain is from a study of vaccination and CD4 T cells after COVID-19 (dated by TCRdb to about 2022). In terms of the full investigation: Convalescent patients had a positive SARS-CoV-2 result on nasal swab PCR, and of these patients, some 10 had mild disease and one had severe disease. The convalescent cohort included six males and four females, with two Hispanic individuals, seven Caucasians, two Asians and one multiracial person. Each participant got two doses of either the Pfizer-BioNTech BNT162b2 vaccine (n=8) or the Moderna mRNA-1273 vaccine (n=2). Post-COVID blood samples from convalescent patients were collected a median of roughly 100 days after diagnosis, with a range of about 30 to 170 days. Post-vaccine blood samples were taken a median of around 77 days after the second vaccine dose, with a range of roughly 14 to 241 days. Culture stimuli were overlapping spike peptide pools from SARS-CoV-2 and from the common cold coronaviruses HCoV-NL63, HCoV-OC43 and HCoV-229E. Control cultures received a CEFX viral epitope pool as the positive control, an HIV-1 Nef peptide pool as the negative control, or no peptide. The spike-specific CD4+ TCR repertoire was compared before and after mRNA vaccination in fewer than eleven COVID-19 convalescent patients and a handful of infection-naive healthy vaccine recipients. General conclusions and limits of the study: An increase in the median number of SARS-CoV-2-reactive clonotypes from approximately 21 after infection to roughly 38 after vaccination was observed, but the change was not found to be significant. Only a relatively small number of convalescent patients were included in the study, and early timepoints following natural infection were not analyzed. In convalescent patients, a median around 89% of post-vaccine SARS-CoV-2-reactive clones were detected only after vaccination, suggesting vaccine-specific priming. In convalescent patients, nearly all vaccine-specific clones (304 of 307) were found to be mono-reactive for SARS-CoV-2 spike rather than cross-reactive with common cold coronaviruses.

The cysteine opens and the phenylalanine closes a CDR3 of 15 amino acids. CDR3 DNA only is kept here, 45 bases in frame from base 1. The germline V gene specifies LGHNA as CDR1 and YNFKEQ as CDR2. V sheds 1 base and J sheds 4 bases, leaving 13 bases between their ends. The treatment or condition label of this sample denotes: approximately 10-day PBMC culture with coronavirus spike peptide pools or control peptides (ViraFEST assay). The ViraFEST assay was used in the study, in which antigen-specific T cells were expanded with peptide pools and expanded clonotypes were subsequently identified by TCR sequencing. The convalescent patients' positive SARS-CoV-2 PCR tests fell between March and December 2020, which was before the Alpha, Beta and Delta variants emerged in the United States. Some 2 million PBMCs per well were cultured in IMDM with approximately 5% human AB serum and 8.5 to 10 IU/ml IL-2, plus 10 ug/ml peptide pools. Half of the culture medium was replaced with fresh IL-2-containing medium on days 3 and 7. After 10 days of culture, CD4+ T cells were isolated by negative selection with the EasySep CD4+ T cell isolation kit. Ficoll-Paque Plus gradient centrifugation was used to isolate PBMCs from whole blood, and the isolated PBMCs were then either used fresh or cryopreserved at -140C. In general, triplicate wells were set up for every culture condition.

Receptors were amplified or captured by PCR. DNA from cultured CD4+ T cells underwent TCR sequencing with the Oncomine TCR Beta short-read assay at the Johns Hopkins FTIC core. Genomic DNA was extracted from the cultured CD4+ T cells with the QIAamp micro DNA kit. Oncomine TCR Beta libraries made from cultured CD4+ T cells were pooled using unique dual indexes and sequenced on an Illumina iSeq 100. The paper's data handling went like this. Non-productive sequences were removed, and CDR3s not starting with C, not ending with F or W, or shorter than 7 amino acids were discarded. The MANAFEST web application was used to identify antigen-specific clonotypes by comparing peptide-stimulated wells against reference wells and other culture wells. Positive clones required FDR below 0.05, an odds ratio above 5, and productive frequency above 0.1% in at least two of three replicate wells. A clonotype counted as cross-reactive if it showed significant expansion both in the SARS-CoV-2 spike wells and in at least one common cold coronavirus spike condition. Similarity between CDR3 sequences was evaluated in R version 3.6.1 using Levenshtein distances (stringdist) and unrooted phylogenetic trees (ape). TCRdb's own reprocessing of the public reads used fastp at Q25 and MiXCR and kept productive beta chains. Duplicate CDR3 protein sequences are folded into a single record with the most common DNA and genes. The V and J calls and clone size come from TCRdb's table, not from the authors' own analysis. Across this sample there are more than 4,500 distinct CDR3 sequences, with 40% to 50% seen only once. The top ten clones comprise roughly 63% of the sample.

The table lists this clonotype with a count of one. No antigen is known for it. No much larger clone exists at a distance of one base, and base qualities are not known. A lone read offers only weak evidence. The sequenced sample was CD4+ T cells from blood, cultured in vitro. The receptor was isolated from a human donor who had recovered from COVID-19. The chain is encoded by TRBV4-2 joined to TRBJ1-1; a tentative D call is TRBD1 (6 bases match). The CDR3 region has the sequence CASSQGVGGGTEAFF. Here is the DNA: TGTGCCAGCAGCCAAGGGGTTGGAGGGGGCACTGAAGCTTTCTTT.